These 10 T cell receptor delta chains were sequenced from one sample in a study of γδ T cells in repeated Plasmodium falciparum infection. TCRdb called clones from the multiplex PCR reads again using CATT. The sample holds 55,000 to 70,000 delta-chain clones; around 1.8% are singletons and the top ten take approximately 16%. Vgamma9/Vdelta2+ and Vdelta2-negative gammadelta T cells were flow-sorted from PBMC for bulk sequencing. Sample: gamma-delta T cells from blood. The receptors were gathered from a pool of human donors (malaria-infected and uninfected, not separated).

This clone occurred many times. The protein TCRdb lists belongs to a much larger clone and differs from this DNA's translation at residue 7, which points to a read error; the protein shown is made from the DNA. CDR3 residues: CALPSPPYWGIPRGTDKLIF. CDR3 nucleotide sequence: TGTGCCTTACCTTCGCCTCCCTACTGGGGGATTCCTCGTGGCACCGATAAACTCATCTTT. The chain combines TRDV3 with TRDJ1, with TRDD3 matching over 10 bases. V gave up 3 bases and J gave up 1 base; unmatched junction bases: 23. The CDR3 covers 20 residues. Germline loops: CDR1 TVYSNPD, CDR2 GDNSRS (reference sequence).

This clone was counted only a few times. TCRdb's protein, taken from a much larger clone, differs from this DNA's translation at residue 16, likely owing to a read error; the protein displayed comes from the DNA. The chain couples TRDV1 to TRDJ3; TRDD3 agrees at 12 bases. V lost 2 bases and J lost 2; bases outside the gene matches: 19. The CDR3 sequence is 24 residues long. The germline V gene has CDR1 TSWWSYY and CDR2 QGS. The CDR3 DNA follows: TGTGCTCTTGGGGAATATTCGACCCCTGGGGGATACGAGGGTACCCCCTGGGACACCCGACAGATGTTTTTC. This encodes CALGEYSTPGGYEGTPWDTRQMFF.

This clone was observed a few times. TCRdb's listed protein matches a much larger clone and diverges from this DNA's translation at residues 6 and 15, likely through a read error; the protein shown comes from the DNA. J is TRDJ1 and V is TRDV1, with D maybe TRDD3 (5 bases). Per the germline V gene, CDR1 is TSWWSYY and CDR2 is QGS. The CDR3 length is 26 residues. The V end was cut by 0 bases, the J end by 0 bases, with 41 bases between. CDR3 residues: CALGELSPFSTFILQGAPAYTDKLIF. CDR3 in DNA: TGTGCTCTTGGGGAACTTTCACCCTTTTCTACGTTTATACTACAGGGGGCCCCGGCGTACACCGATAAACTCATCTTT.

This clone showed up just a few times. For this DNA, TCRdb reports the protein of a much larger clone, which diverges at residue 4, most likely from a read error; the protein presented here is translated directly from the DNA. The V and J genes are TRDV1 and TRDJ1; the match to TRDD3 covers 13 bases. Germline matching of the DNA provided the J gene here, since TCRdb leaves it blank. Germline V CDR1 and CDR2: TSWWSYY, QGS. The CDR3 is 28 amino acids. The CDR3 nucleotides are TGTGCTCTTGAGGAACTTAGTCATGGGTTCCTAAGGGAGCCGTACTGGGGGATACGTAGGGCGTACACCGATAAACTCATCTTT. Amino acids: CALEELSHGFLREPYWGIRRAYTDKLIF.

Notes on this clone: This DNA's translation differs at residue 20 from TCRdb's protein, which comes from a much larger clone; a read error is likely, and the protein shown is translated from the DNA. The chain recombines TRDV3 with TRDJ1; D may be TRDD3 (10 bases). Germline-derived CDR1 and CDR2 are TVYSNPD and GDNSRS (reference sequence). The CDR3 consists of 22 residues. The CDR3 nucleotides are TGTGCCTTTACCTTATTTAACCTTCCTACAAGGGGGATACGGGTCATCACCGATAAACCCATCTTT. The encoded protein is CAFTLFNLPTRGIRVITDKPIF.

This clone came up many times. TCRdb's protein, taken from a much larger clone, differs from this DNA's translation at residue 7, likely owing to a read error; the protein displayed comes from the DNA. The rearrangement uses TRDV1 and TRDJ1; 8 bases are shared with TRDD3. In germline, CDR1 is TSWWSYY, CDR2 QGS. The CDR3 is 17 residues long. Trimming took 6 bases from V and 0 from J; bases not matched to a gene: 12. CDR3 sequence: CALGWGSTLQYTDKLIF. CDR3 nucleotide sequence: TGTGCTCTTGGCTGGGGGAGCACCCTTCAGTACACCGATAAACTCATCTTT.

This clone has a count of ten or more. TCRdb's protein for this DNA is that of a much larger clone and differs from the translation at residue 6, likely a read error; the protein shown is the DNA translation. This sequence joins TRDV1 and TRDJ1; D is uncertain. The V end lost 1 base, the J end lost 3 bases, and 9 bases lay between the germline ends. Germline V gene data show CDR1 as TSWWSYY and CDR2 as QGS. This CDR3 has 14 amino acids. For the CDR3, the DNA is TGTGCTCTTGGGGAACGGTTTGGCGCCGATAAACTCATCTTT. This translates into CALGERFGADKLIF.

The sample holds a few counts of this clone. It is likely a read error: a sequence one base away is far more abundant. This sample includes further DNA sequences coding for the same CDR3. The chain combines TRDV1 with TRDJ1; weak D call: TRDD3 (6 bases). TCRdb records no J gene; here it was assigned by comparing the DNA to germline. Germline V gene lookup returns CDR1 TSWWSYY and CDR2 QGS. The CDR3 runs to 19 residues. CDR3 nucleotides: TGTGCTCTGGGGGAACGATTTACTCTAACCCTCGTGTACACCGATAAACTCATCTTT. Translation: CALGERFTLTLVYTDKLIF.

This clone came up a few times. With a far larger clone one base away, a read error is the likely cause. Within the sample, other DNA sequences also encode this same CDR3. The V gene is TRDV1, the J gene TRDJ1; 8 nucleotides match TRDD3. Here the J gene came from matching the DNA to germline, since TCRdb omits it. V was clipped by 1 base and J by 0 bases; unmatched bases: 19. CDR1 TSWWSYY and CDR2 QGS come from the germline V gene. The CDR3 is 21 residues long. CDR3 DNA: TGTGCTCTTGGGGAACGGCCTTTTTTCCCACTTTTACTGGGGGACACCGATAAACTCATCTTT. This sequence encodes CALGERPFFPLLLGDTDKLIF.

This clone was counted many times. The chain recombines TRDV3 with TRDJ1; 11 bases match TRDD3. CDR3 length: 17 amino acids. With V trimmed by 2 bases and J by 3 bases, 14 bases remained unmatched. The V gene's germline CDR1 is TVYSNPD and CDR2 GDNSRS (reference sequence). The CDR3: CAFPNHPGGYISDKLIF. The CDR3 nucleotides read TGTGCCTTTCCCAACCATCCTGGGGGATACATCTCCGATAAACTCATCTTT.